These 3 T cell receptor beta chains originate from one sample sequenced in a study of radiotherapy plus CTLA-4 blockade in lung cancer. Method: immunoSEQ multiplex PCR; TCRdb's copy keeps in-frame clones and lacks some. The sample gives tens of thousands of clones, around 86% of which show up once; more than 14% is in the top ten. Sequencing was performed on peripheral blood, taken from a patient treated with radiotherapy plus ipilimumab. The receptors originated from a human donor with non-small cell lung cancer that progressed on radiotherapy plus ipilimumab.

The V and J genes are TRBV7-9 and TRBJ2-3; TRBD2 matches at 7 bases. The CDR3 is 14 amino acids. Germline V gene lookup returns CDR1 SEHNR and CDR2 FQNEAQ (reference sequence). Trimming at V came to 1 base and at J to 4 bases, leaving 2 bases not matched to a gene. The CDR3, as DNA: TGTGCCAGCAGCTTAGACGGACTAGCAGATACGCAGTATTTT. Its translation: CASSLDGLADTQYF.

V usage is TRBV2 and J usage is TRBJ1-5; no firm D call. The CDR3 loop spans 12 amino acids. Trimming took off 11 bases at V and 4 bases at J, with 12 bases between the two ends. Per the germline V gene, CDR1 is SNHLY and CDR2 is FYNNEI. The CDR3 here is CAGSNLNQPQHF. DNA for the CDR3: TGTGCCGGGTCAAACCTAAATCAGCCCCAGCATTTT.

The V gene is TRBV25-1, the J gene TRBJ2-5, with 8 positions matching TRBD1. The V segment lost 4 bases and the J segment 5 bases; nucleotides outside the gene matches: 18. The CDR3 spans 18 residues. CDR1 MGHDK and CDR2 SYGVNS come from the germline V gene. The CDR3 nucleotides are TGTGCCAGCAGTGGGTCAGATGGGACAGGCCATGGAAGGGAGACCCAGTACTTC. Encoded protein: CASSGSDGTGHGRETQYF.